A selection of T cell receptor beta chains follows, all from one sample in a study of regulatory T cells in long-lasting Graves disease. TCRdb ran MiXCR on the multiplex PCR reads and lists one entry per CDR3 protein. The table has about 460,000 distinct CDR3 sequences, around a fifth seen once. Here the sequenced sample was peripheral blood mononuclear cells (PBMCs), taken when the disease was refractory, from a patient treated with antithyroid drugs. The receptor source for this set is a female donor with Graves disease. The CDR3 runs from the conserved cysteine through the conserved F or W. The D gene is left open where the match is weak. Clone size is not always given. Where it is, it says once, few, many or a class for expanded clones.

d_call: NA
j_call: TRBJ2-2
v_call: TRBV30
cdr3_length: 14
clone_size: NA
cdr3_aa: CAWSVSQVTGELFF
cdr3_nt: TGTGCCTGGAGTGTTAGTCAGGTCACCGGGGAGCTGTTTTTT

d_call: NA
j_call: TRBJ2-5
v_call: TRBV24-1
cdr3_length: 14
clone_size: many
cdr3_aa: CATSEPSTQETQYF
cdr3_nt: TGTGCCACCAGTGAACCGTCGACACAAGAGACCCAGTACTTC

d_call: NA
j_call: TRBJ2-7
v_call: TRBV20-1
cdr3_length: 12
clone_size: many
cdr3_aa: CSAREAGDEQYF
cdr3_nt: TGCAGTGCTAGAGAGGCAGGGGATGAGCAGTACTTC

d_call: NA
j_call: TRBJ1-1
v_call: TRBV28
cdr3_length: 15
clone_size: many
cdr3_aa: CASSFGGGMNTEAFF
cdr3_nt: TGTGCCAGCAGTTTTGGAGGGGGTATGAACACTGAAGCTTTCTTT

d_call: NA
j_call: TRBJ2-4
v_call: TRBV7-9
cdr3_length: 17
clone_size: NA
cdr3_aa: CASSSAWGRDAKNIQYF
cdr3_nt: TGTGCCAGCAGCTCCGCGTGGGGAAGAGACGCGAAAAACATTCAGTACTTC

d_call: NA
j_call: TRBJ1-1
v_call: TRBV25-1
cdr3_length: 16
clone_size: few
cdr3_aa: CASSEYIAGFGTEAFF
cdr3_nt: TGTGCCAGCAGTGAATATATAGCGGGCTTCGGCACTGAAGCTTTCTTT

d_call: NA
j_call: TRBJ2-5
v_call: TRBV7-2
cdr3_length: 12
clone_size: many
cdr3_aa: CASSRSQETQYF
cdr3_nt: TGTGCCAGCAGTCGCAGCCAAGAGACCCAGTACTTC

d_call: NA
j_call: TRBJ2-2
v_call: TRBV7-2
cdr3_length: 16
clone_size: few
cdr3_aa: CASIQDRALNTGELFF
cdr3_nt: TGTGCCAGCATCCAGGACCGGGCATTAAACACCGGGGAGCTGTTTTTT

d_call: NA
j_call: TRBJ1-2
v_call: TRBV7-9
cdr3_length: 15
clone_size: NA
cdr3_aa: CASSLGKQTNYGYTF
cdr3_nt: TGTGCCAGCAGCTTAGGGAAGCAGACAAACTATGGCTACACCTTC

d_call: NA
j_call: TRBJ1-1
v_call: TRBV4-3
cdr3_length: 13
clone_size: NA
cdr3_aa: CASSQERYGMAFF
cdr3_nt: TGCGCCAGCAGCCAAGAGCGGTACGGGATGGCTTTCTTT

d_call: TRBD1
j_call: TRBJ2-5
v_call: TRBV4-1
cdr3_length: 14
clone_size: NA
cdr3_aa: CASSQGRTGETQYF
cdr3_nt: TGCGCCAGCAGCCAAGGGAGGACAGGGGAGACCCAGTACTTC

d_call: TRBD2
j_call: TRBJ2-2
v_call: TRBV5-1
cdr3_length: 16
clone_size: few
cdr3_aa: CASRVSAGENTGELFF
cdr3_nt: TGCGCCAGCAGAGTCTCGGCGGGAGAGAACACCGGGGAGCTGTTTTTT

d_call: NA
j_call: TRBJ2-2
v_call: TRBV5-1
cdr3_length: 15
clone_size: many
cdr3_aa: CASIGGSANTGELFF
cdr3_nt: TGCGCCAGCATCGGGGGAAGCGCGAACACCGGGGAGCTGTTTTTT

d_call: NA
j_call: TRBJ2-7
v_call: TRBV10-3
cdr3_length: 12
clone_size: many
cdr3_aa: CAFRGETYEQYF
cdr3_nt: TGTGCCTTCCGCGGGGAGACCTACGAGCAGTACTTC

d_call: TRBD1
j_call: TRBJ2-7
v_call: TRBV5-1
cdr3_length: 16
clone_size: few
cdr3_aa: CASSSRRDRDSYEQYF
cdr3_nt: TGCGCCAGCAGCTCCCGCCGGGACAGGGATTCCTACGAGCAGTACTTC

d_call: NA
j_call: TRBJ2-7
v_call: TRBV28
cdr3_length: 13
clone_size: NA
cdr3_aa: CASSLSTGMEQYF
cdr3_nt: TGTGCCAGCAGTTTGTCGACGGGGATGGAGCAGTACTTC

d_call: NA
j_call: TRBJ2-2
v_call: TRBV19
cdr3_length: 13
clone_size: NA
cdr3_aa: CASNRGDTGELFF
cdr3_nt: TGTGCCAGTAATAGGGGAGACACCGGGGAGCTGTTTTTT

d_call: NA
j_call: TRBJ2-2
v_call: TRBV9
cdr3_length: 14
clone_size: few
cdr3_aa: CASSVALGDGELFF
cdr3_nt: TGTGCCAGCAGCGTAGCTCTGGGTGACGGGGAGCTGTTTTTT

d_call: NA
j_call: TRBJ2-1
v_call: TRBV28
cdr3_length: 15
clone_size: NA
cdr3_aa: CASSCQGGMCNEQFF
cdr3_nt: TGTGCCAGCAGTTGCCAGGGAGGAATGTGCAATGAGCAGTTCTTC

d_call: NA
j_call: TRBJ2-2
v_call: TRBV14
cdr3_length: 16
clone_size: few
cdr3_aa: CASSHRTPPNTGELFF
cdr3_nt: TGTGCCAGCAGCCACCGGACCCCGCCTAACACCGGGGAGCTGTTTTTT

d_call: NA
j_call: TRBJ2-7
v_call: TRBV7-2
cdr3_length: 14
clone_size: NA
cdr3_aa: CASSFETAFYEQYF
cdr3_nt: TGTGCCAGCAGCTTTGAGACGGCATTCTACGAGCAGTACTTC

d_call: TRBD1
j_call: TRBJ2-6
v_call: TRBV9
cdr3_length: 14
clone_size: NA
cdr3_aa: CASPQGSGANVLTF
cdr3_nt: TGTGCCAGCCCACAGGGGTCTGGGGCCAACGTCCTGACTTTC

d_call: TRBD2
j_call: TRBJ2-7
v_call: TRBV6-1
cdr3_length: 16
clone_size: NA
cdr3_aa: CASSPPAGRASYEQYF
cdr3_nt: TGTGCCAGCAGTCCCCCAGCGGGACGGGCGTCCTACGAGCAGTACTTC

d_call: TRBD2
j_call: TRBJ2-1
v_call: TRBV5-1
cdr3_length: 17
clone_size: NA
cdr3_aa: CASSLGASGSHSSEQFF
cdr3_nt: TGCGCCAGCAGCTTAGGGGCTAGCGGAAGCCATTCCAGTGAGCAGTTCTTC

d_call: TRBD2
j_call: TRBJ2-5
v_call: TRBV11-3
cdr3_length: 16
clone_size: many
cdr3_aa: CASSSGLAGGLETQYF
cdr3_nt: TGTGCCAGCAGCTCGGGACTAGCGGGGGGGCTTGAGACCCAGTACTTC

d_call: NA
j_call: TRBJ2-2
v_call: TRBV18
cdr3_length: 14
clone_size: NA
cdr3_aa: CASSRQPGNGELFF
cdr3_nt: TGTGCCAGCTCGCGGCAGCCAGGGAATGGGGAGCTGTTTTTT

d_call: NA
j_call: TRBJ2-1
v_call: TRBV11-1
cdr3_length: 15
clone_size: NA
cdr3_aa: CASSLAFTGSNEQFF
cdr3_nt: TGTGCCAGCAGCTTAGCGTTTACGGGAAGCAATGAGCAGTTCTTC

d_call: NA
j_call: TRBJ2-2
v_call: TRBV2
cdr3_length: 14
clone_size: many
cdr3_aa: CASSREQAAGELFF
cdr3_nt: TGTGCCAGCAGTCGGGAACAGGCCGCCGGGGAGCTGTTTTTT

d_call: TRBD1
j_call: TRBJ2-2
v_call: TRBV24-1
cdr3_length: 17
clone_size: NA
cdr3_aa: CATSDPTGAANTGELFF
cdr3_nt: TGTGCCACCAGTGACCCGACAGGGGCCGCGAACACCGGGGAGCTGTTTTTT

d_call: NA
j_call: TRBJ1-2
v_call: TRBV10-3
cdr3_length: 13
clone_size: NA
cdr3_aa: CAIAAVENYGYTF
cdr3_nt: TGTGCCATCGCAGCAGTGGAAAACTATGGCTACACCTTC

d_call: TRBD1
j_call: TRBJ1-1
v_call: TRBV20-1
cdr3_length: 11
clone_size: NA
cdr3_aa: CGTGANTEAFF
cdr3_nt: TGCGGGACAGGCGCGAACACTGAAGCTTTCTTT

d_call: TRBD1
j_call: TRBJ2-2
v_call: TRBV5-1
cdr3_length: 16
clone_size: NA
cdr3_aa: CASSLEGQASSGELFF
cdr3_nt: TGCGCCAGCAGCTTGGAGGGACAGGCGTCATCGGGGGAGCTGTTTTTT

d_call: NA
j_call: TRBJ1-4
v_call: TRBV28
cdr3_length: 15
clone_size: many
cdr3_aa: CASSLLGREDEKLFF
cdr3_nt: TGTGCCAGCAGTTTATTGGGCCGTGAGGATGAAAAACTGTTTTTT

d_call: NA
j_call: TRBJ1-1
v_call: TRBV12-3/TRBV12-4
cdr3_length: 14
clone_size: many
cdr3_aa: CASSFGTENTEAFF
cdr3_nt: TGTGCCAGCAGTTTCGGGACCGAGAACACTGAAGCTTTCTTT

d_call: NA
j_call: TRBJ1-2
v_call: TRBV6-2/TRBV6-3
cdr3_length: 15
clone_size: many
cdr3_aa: CASSYRNQRAQGYTF
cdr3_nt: TGTGCCAGCAGTTACCGTAACCAGAGGGCGCAAGGCTACACCTTC

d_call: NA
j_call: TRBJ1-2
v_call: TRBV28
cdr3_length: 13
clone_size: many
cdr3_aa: CASSLLISYGYTF
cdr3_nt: TGTGCCAGCAGTTTATTGATATCCTATGGCTACACCTTC

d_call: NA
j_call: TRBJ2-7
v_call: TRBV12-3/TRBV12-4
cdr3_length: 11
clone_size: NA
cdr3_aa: CASSFRNEQYF
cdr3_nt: TGTGCCAGCAGTTTCCGAAACGAGCAGTACTTC

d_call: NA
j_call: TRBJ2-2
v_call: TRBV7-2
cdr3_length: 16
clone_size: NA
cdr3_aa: CASSFPGGEVTGELFF
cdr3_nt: TGTGCCAGCAGCTTCCCTGGGGGAGAAGTCACCGGGGAGCTGTTTTTT

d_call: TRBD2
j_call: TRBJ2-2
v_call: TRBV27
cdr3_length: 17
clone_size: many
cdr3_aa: CASSFRSGVRNTGELFF
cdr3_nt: TGTGCCAGCAGTTTCCGCAGCGGGGTCAGGAACACCGGGGAGCTGTTTTTT

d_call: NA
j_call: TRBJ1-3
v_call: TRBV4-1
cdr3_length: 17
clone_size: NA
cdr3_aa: CASSQEDWADLGNTIYF
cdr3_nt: TGCGCCAGCAGCCAAGAAGATTGGGCAGACCTTGGAAACACCATATATTTT

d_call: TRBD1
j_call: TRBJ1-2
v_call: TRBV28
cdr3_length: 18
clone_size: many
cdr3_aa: CASRRSRDRGLKKRGYTF
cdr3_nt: TGTGCCAGCAGGAGATCCCGGGACAGGGGGCTCAAGAAGAGAGGCTACACCTTC

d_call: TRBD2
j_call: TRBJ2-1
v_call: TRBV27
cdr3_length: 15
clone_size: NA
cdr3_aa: CASSPPGLAGDEQFF
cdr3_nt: TGTGCCAGCAGTCCTCCGGGACTAGCGGGCGATGAGCAGTTCTTC

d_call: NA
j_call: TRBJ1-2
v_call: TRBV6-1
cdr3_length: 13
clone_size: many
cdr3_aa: CASSEGPFYGYTF
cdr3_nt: TGTGCCAGCAGTGAAGGGCCGTTCTATGGCTACACCTTC

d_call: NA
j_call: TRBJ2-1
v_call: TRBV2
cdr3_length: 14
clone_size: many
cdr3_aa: CASSAQGGDNEQFF
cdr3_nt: TGTGCCAGCAGTGCCCAGGGGGGGGACAATGAGCAGTTCTTC

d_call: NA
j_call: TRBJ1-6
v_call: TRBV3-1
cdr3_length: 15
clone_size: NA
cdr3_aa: CASSQQGGPNSPLHF
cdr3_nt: TGTGCCAGCAGCCAGCAAGGGGGGCCTAATTCACCCCTCCACTTT

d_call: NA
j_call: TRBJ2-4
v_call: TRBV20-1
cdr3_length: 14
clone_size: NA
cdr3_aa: CSAPEGVAKNIQYF
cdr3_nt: TGCAGTGCCCCAGAGGGGGTTGCCAAAAACATTCAGTACTTC

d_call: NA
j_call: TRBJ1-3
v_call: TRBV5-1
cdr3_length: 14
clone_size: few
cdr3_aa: CASSPDPSGNTIYF
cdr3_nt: TGCGCCAGCAGTCCCGACCCTTCTGGAAACACCATATATTTT

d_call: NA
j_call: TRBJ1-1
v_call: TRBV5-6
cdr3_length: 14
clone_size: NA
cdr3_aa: CASSKLGTQTEAFF
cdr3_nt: TGTGCCAGCAGTAAGTTAGGAACCCAGACTGAAGCTTTCTTT

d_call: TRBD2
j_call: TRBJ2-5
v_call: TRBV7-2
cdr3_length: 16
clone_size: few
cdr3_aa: CASSPLLAGGGETQYF
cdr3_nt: TGTGCCAGCAGCCCCCTACTAGCGGGGGGCGGGGAGACCCAGTACTTC

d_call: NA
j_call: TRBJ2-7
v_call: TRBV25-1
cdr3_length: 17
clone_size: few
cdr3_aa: CASKGNIGQGTPYEQYF
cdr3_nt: TGTGCCAGCAAGGGGAACATTGGTCAGGGAACTCCCTACGAGCAGTACTTC

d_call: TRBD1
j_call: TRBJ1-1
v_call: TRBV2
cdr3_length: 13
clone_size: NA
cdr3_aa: CASRGTANTGAFF
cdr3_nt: TGTGCCAGCAGGGGGACAGCAAACACTGGAGCTTTCTTT

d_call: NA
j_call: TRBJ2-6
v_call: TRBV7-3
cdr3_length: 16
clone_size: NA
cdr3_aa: CASGRGVSSGATVLTF
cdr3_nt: TGTGCCAGCGGGAGAGGGGTGAGCTCTGGGGCCACCGTCCTGACTTTC

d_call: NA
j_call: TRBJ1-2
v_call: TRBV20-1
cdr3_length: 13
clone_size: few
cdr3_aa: CSAERMGNYGYTF
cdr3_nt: TGCAGTGCCGAACGGATGGGGAACTATGGCTACACCTTC

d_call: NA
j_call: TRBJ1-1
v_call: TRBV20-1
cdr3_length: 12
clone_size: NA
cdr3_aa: CSASWVQAEAFF
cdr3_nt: TGCAGTGCGTCCTGGGTTCAGGCTGAAGCTTTCTTT

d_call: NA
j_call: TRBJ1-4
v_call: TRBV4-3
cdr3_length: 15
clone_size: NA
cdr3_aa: CASKMGRATNEKLFF
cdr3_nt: TGCGCCAGCAAAATGGGACGCGCAACTAATGAAAAACTGTTTTTT